This TCR beta chain stems from a study of beta chain features in type 1 diabetes. Study-level findings and limits: There was a moderate but significant shortening of TCRB CDR3s in all four CD4+ subsets of Type 1 diabetes patients.

Turning to this clone: Its antigen is not identified.

There was one heparinised blood draw per donor, averaging roughly 100 mL. Markers CD45RO/CCR7/CD25/CD127/CD95/CD27 served to sort CD4+ naive, central memory, regulatory and stem cell-like memory cells. cDNA synthesis used the whole RNA isolate, giving expressed TCRB sequences. Naive, central memory and regulatory T cell samples averaged about 3.57 million immunoSEQ reads each. TCRdb's copy holds only in-frame clones and misses some; the assay was immunoSEQ multiplex PCR. Here the sample spans 160,000 or so clones, 9% to 10% being singletons. Trimming removed 0 bases from V and 3 bases from J, with 11 bases in between. This CDR3 spans 15 amino acids. Looked up from germline, CDR1 is MNHNS and CDR2 is SASEGT.

This TCR derives from a woman between 18 and 30 years old in good health. The chain joins TRBV6-1 to TRBJ1-2; D possibly corresponds to TRBD1 (6 bases). Sequenced input: central memory CD4+ T cells from blood. CDR3 nucleotide sequence: TGTGCCAGCAGTGAAGCGCTACAGGGTCACTATGGCTACACCTTC. It codes for CASSEALQGHYGYTF.